This T cell receptor (beta chain) stems from a study of OX40 agonist ivuxolimab in advanced cancers. Background for the entire study: Ivuxolimab, which targeted the costimulatory receptor OX40 (CD134), was an agonistic, fully human IgG2 monoclonal antibody. The purpose of peripheral TCRbeta sequencing was to test whether ivuxolimab changed TCR sequence diversity and led to clonal T-cell expansion. Partial responses occurred in three dose-escalation patients: two with cutaneous melanoma and one with hepatocellular carcinoma. The dose-escalation cohort was about 83% male with a mean age of about 54 years, ranging from roughly 20 to 80. Prior anti-PD-1, anti-PD-L1 or anti-CTLA-4 therapy was permitted, and checkpoint inhibitors had been received by about 36% of dose-escalation patients. Intravenous ivuxolimab was administered to patients every 2 weeks at six dose levels: 0.01, 0.1, 0.3, 1.5, 3 and 10 mg/kg. The paper covers the monotherapy dose-escalation part of the phase I ivuxolimab trial, which included N of about 50 patients. Of the 50 to 55 patients in dose escalation, around 19 had hepatocellular carcinoma, some 15 had melanoma, 9 had renal cell carcinoma and 9 had head and neck cancer. General findings and caveats noted by the study authors: After ivuxolimab, expanded clones were on average more numerous among CD8+ T cells than among CD4+ T cells. At doses of 0.1 to 3.0 mg/kg, clonal expansion of both CD4+ and CD8+ T cells in blood was seen between baseline and week 6. Which antigens the clonally expanded peripheral T cells were specific for was not determined. Low levels of normalized T-cell clonal expansion were also shown by some nonresponding patients. Partial responders in the 0.1-3.0 mg/kg groups had among the lowest normalized peripheral clonal expansion, especially among CD8+ T cells.

The trial excluded patients who had a history of autoimmune disease or who were on systemic immunosuppression. Peripheral blood for TCR sequencing was collected from all dose cohorts at baseline, on cycle 4 day 1, and on cycle 7 day 1. Samples were obtained from an open-label, multicenter, first-in-human phase I dose-escalation trial of ivuxolimab. Adults with locally advanced or metastatic melanoma, renal cell, hepatocellular, or head and neck squamous cell carcinoma were enrolled in the trial. Before TCR sequencing, CD4+ T cells and CD8+ T cells were sorted from peripheral blood as separate populations. On this clone: It has no known antigen specificity. No base quality values were provided; no much bigger clone lies one nucleotide off.

To sequence the TCRbeta CDR3 region, genomic DNA was isolated from the sorted cells. TCRbeta CDR3 regions were sequenced using the immunoSEQ Assay. This is the immuneACCESS table as TCRdb keeps it, with only in-frame sequences that have V and J called. A part of the clones is gone; compared with another copy, unresolved V genes explain less than half, and the rest is unexplained. This sample gives some 100,000 clones in total; over 75% of them show up just once. More than 0.25% of the sample belongs to the ten largest clones. Reading the germline V gene gives CDR1 MNHNS and CDR2 SASEGT. V is cut by 3 bases and J by 0 bases, and the space between the germline ends is 12 bases. The CDR3 holds 15 amino acids from the cysteine to the phenylalanine. This entry keeps only the CDR3 DNA: 45 bases, framed from base 1.

The TCR comes from an adult with an advanced solid tumor such as melanoma, head and neck, liver or kidney cancer. Specimen: CD4+ or CD8+ T cells sorted from blood, collected in a trial of the OX40 agonist ivuxolimab. The V and J genes are TRBV6-1 and TRBJ2-7; perhaps TRBD1 is the D gene, with 6 bases matching. The CDR3 protein is CASSEPGHVSYEQYF. The sequenced DNA: TGTGCCAGCAGTGAGCCGGGACACGTCTCCTACGAGCAGTACTTC.